The 8 T cell receptor beta chains given below trace back to one sample, sequenced in a study of blood T cells in healthy people across ages. A second PCR, run for roughly 7 to 12 cycles, used a sample-barcoded 5' primer plus a J-beta primer mix. TCRdb recomputed calls from the 5' RACE reads with MiXCR, one row per CDR3 protein. The sample has some 760,000 distinct CDR3 sequences, 20% to 30% seen once. This sample was shared with a second study, whose subject was T cells of mothers and their children.

The sequencing sample was made of blood. The receptors derive from a boy between 5 and 17 years old in good health.

This chain joins TRBV7-2 and TRBJ2-5; D assignment may be TRBD1 or TRBD2 (5 bases each). The CDR3 consists of 13 residues. Germline-derived CDR1 and CDR2 are SGHTA and FQGNSA. Between the trimmed V and J ends, which lost 9 bases and 1 base, there was a span of 12 bases. The chain's CDR3 is CASSAGTQETQYF. The DNA of the CDR3 is TGTGCCAGTTCGGCCGGGACCCAAGAGACCCAGTACTTC.

This clonotype was observed a few times. The chain couples TRBV20-1 to TRBJ2-5; 13 bases line up with TRBD2. CDR1 is DFQATT, CDR2 SNEGSKA, per germline (reference sequence). With 4 bases clipped from V and 5 bases from J, the junction kept 10 bases outside the gene matches. The CDR3 loop spans 16 amino acids. DNA of the CDR3: TGCAGTGCTACCGGACTAGCGGGAGAATCTGCCGAGACCCAGTACTTC. This encodes CSATGLAGESAETQYF.

The CDR3 here is CASSPGTWSYEQYF. The CDR3 DNA reads as TGTGCCAGCAGCCCCGGGACGTGGTCCTACGAGCAGTACTTC. V gene TRBV9 combines with J gene TRBJ2-7, with D perhaps matching TRBD1 or TRBD2 (5 bases each). The length of the CDR3 is 14 residues. The ends were cut back, 4 bases at V and 1 base at J, with 12 bases in the middle. Germline lookup yields CDR1 SGDLS and CDR2 YYNGEE.

This clonotype came up a few times. In DNA, the CDR3 is TGTGCCAGCAGTTTAGGTCTCTTCCGGGACGGAGTTAATGAGCAGTACTTC. This codes for CASSLGLFRDGVNEQYF. The rearrangement links TRBV27 to TRBJ2-7; D could derive from TRBD1 or TRBD2 (5 bases each). The germline V gene encodes CDR1 MNHEY and CDR2 SMNVEV (reference sequence). V shed 2 bases and J shed 7 bases, with 24 bases lying between them. This CDR3 comprises 17 residues.

This clonotype was detected a few times. The chain couples TRBV13 to TRBJ2-7; no firm D call. This CDR3 has 14 residues. Germline V gene lookup returns CDR1 PRHDT and CDR2 FYEKMQ (reference sequence). Trimming took 3 bases from V and 2 from J, leaving 11 bases between them. The CDR3 DNA follows: TGTGCCAGCAGCTTCACCGGGCAGGCCTACGAGCAGTACTTC. It translates to CASSFTGQAYEQYF.

This chain joins TRBV5-1 and TRBJ2-7, with D perhaps assigned TRBD1 or TRBD2 (5 bases each). Germline CDR1 SGHRS, CDR2 YFSETQ. Trimming pared 5 bases from V and 0 bases from J, leaving 12 bases between. CDR3 length: 14 amino acids. The CDR3 DNA reads TGCGCCAGCAGACGGGACGGCACCTCCTACGAGCAGTACTTC. Translation gives CASRRDGTSYEQYF.

In DNA form, the CDR3 reads TGCAGCGCCGCGAGGACAGGGGACCCCTACGAGCAGTACTTC. Protein product: CSAARTGDPYEQYF. The rearrangement uses TRBV29-1 and TRBJ2-7, with 9 bases lining up with TRBD1. V gave up 7 bases and J gave up 2 bases; unmatched junction bases: 9. The CDR3 covers 14 residues. Germline V gene sequence: CDR1 SQVTM, CDR2 ANQGSEA.

The chain combines TRBV7-9 with TRBJ1-5, with TRBD1 as a possible D gene (6 bases). This CDR3 region has 13 residues. Germline V gene data show CDR1 as SEHNR and CDR2 as FQNEAQ (reference sequence). Trimming stripped 5 bases from V and 8 bases from J, with 13 bases between. The CDR3 nucleotides are TGTGCCAGCAGCGTAGGGGGGCCCAAGCCCCAGCATTTT. Amino acid sequence: CASSVGGPKPQHF.